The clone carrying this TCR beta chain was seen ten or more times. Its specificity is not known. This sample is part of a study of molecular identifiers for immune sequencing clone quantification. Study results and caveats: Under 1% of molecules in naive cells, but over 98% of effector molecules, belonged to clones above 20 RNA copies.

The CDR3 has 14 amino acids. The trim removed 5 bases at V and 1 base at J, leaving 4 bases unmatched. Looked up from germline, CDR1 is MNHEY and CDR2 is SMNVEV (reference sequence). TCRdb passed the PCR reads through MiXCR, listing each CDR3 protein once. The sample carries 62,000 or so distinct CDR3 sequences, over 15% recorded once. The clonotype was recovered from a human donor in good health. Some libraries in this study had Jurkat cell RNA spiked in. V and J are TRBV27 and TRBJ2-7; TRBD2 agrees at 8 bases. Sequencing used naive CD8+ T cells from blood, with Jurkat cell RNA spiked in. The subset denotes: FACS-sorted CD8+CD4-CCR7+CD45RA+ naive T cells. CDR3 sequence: CASSPTSVSYEQYF. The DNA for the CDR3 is TGTGCCAGCAGTCCGACTAGCGTGTCCTACGAGCAGTACTTC.